Each of the 17 T cell receptor beta chains below was sequenced from the same sample in a study of T cell changes during pregnancy in multiple sclerosis. Assay: immunoSEQ multiplex PCR; the TCRdb copy retains only in-frame clones and omits some. The sample consists of about 77,000 clones, 93% of them appearing once. This material consisted of peripheral blood, taken after pregnancy. Receptors were obtained from a female donor in good health, enrolled as a control in a pregnancy study.

V gene TRBV5-1 combines with J gene TRBJ1-1; 7 nucleotides match TRBD1. CDR3 size: 19 residues. Germline CDR1 SGHRS, CDR2 YFSETQ. V lost 4 bases to trimming and J lost 6 bases; unmatched junction nucleotides: 24. CDR3 amino acids: CASSPRGQGKGAVKAEAFF. The DNA of the CDR3 is TGCGCCAGCAGCCCCCGTGGGCAGGGAAAGGGGGCGGTGAAGGCTGAAGCTTTCTTT.

The rearrangement uses TRBV9 and TRBJ1-5, with D possibly matching TRBD1 (5 bases). Between the trimmed V and J ends, which lost 0 bases and 9 bases, there was a span of 13 bases. CDR1 SGDLS and CDR2 YYNGEE come from the germline V gene. The CDR3 is 14 amino acids. Here the CDR3 DNA reads TGTGCCAGCAGCGTAGGGCAGGGCGGCGGGCCCCAGCATTTT. This gives the protein CASSVGQGGGPQHF.

The J gene is TRBJ2-6, the V gene TRBV4-3; 8 positions match TRBD2. V gave up 4 bases and J gave up 0 bases; unmatched junction bases: 8. Germline V gene lookup returns CDR1 LGHNA and CDR2 YSLEER. The CDR3 runs 18 residues. The CDR3 DNA reads as TGCGCCAGCAGCCGAATCCTCGCGGGGGGCTCTGGGGCCAACGTCCTGACTTTC. Encoded protein: CASSRILAGGSGANVLTF.

The genes are TRBV6-4 and TRBJ2-3, with D tentatively TRBD1 (6 bases). Germline V gene sequence: CDR1 MRHNA, CDR2 SNTAGT. The CDR3 length is 17 residues. Trimming left V 9 bases short and J 4 bases short, with 26 bases between. CDR3 amino acids: CARSWHNRDILADTQYF. The CDR3 coding sequence is TGTGCCAGGAGCTGGCATAACAGGGATATACTTGCAGATACGCAGTATTTT.

CDR3 in amino acids: CASSLGQGNTGELFF. DNA of the CDR3: TGTGCCAGCAGTCTCGGACAGGGGAACACCGGGGAGCTGTTTTTT. The gene calls are TRBV7-3 and TRBJ2-2; TRBD1 matches at 8 bases. This CDR3 comprises 15 residues. Germline loops: CDR1 SGHTA, CDR2 FQGTGA. Losses at the gene ends were 6 bases for V and 1 base for J; bases not matched to a gene: 4.

This sequence joins TRBV7-9 and TRBJ2-3; 11 bases agree with TRBD2. Losses at the gene ends were 5 bases for V and 2 bases for J; bases not matched to a gene: 6. CDR1 is SEHNR and CDR2 is FQNEAQ in the germline V gene (reference sequence). The CDR3 loop spans 16 amino acids. CDR3 coding DNA: TGTGCCAGCAGCGAAGGGACTAGCGGATTCACAGATACGCAGTATTTT. Amino acids: CASSEGTSGFTDTQYF. Full variable domain (rest looked up from reference TRBV7-9 and TRBJ2-3): DTGVSQNPRHKITKRGQNVTFRCDPISEHNRLYWYRQTLGQGPEFLTYFQNEAQLEKSRLLSDRFSAERPKGSFSTLEIQRTEQGDSAMYLCASSEGTSGFTDTQYFGPGTRLTVL.

The chain uses TRBV19 and TRBJ1-2; TRBD1 agrees at 9 bases. Trimming at V came to 3 bases and at J to 8 bases, leaving 7 bases not matched to a gene. Per germline, CDR1 LNHDA and CDR2 SQIVND (reference sequence). This CDR3 has 14 amino acids. The CDR3 is CASSINRGLYGYTF. The CDR3 nucleotides are TGTGCCAGTAGTATCAACAGGGGGCTCTACGGCTACACCTTC. The full variable domain, rest sourced from reference TRBV19 and TRBJ1-2, is DGGITQSPKYLFRKEGQNVTLSCEQNLNHDAMYWYRQDPGQGLRLIYYSQIVNDFQKGDIAEGYSVSREKKESFPLTVTSAQKNPTAFYLCASSINRGLYGYTFGSGTRLTVV.

V and J are TRBV9 and TRBJ2-1; TRBD2 matches at 14 bases. Germline CDR1 SGDLS, CDR2 YYNGEE. This CDR3 has 14 amino acids. J was trimmed by 7 bases and V by 3 bases; bases with no gene match: 0. CDR3 sequence (DNA): TGTGCCAGCAGCGGGACTAGCGGGAGGAATGAGCAGTTCTTC. Protein sequence: CASSGTSGRNEQFF. The whole variable domain, filled in from reference TRBV9 and TRBJ2-1, reads DSGVTQTPKHLITATGQRVTLRCSPRSGDLSVYWYQQSLDQGLQFLIQYYNGEERAKGNILERFSAQQFPDLHSELNLSSLELGDSALYFCASSGTSGRNEQFFGPGTRLTVL.

The chain uses TRBV9 and TRBJ2-2; D is unresolved. CDR1 and CDR2 (germline): SGDLS, YYNGEE. There are 15 residues in the CDR3. Trimming removed 1 base from V and 2 bases from J, with 9 bases in between. CDR3 DNA sequence: TGTGCCAGCAGCGTACAAGCAGGAAACACCGGGGAGCTGTTTTTT. The encoded protein is CASSVQAGNTGELFF.

The chain has TRBV5-4 and TRBJ2-2, with TRBD2 as a possible D gene (5 bases). The CDR3 extends over 15 amino acids. Trimming removed 0 bases from V and 4 bases from J, with 10 bases in between. Germline V gives CDR1 SGHNT, CDR2 YYREEE (reference sequence). CDR3 amino acids: CASSLGGPSTGELFF. In DNA form, the CDR3 reads TGTGCCAGCAGCTTGGGAGGGCCTAGCACCGGGGAGCTGTTTTTT.

This clone was seen only once. CDR3 DNA: TGTGCTTCGTTTAGGGGGCGTACGGAGTATGGCTACACCTTC. Its protein is CASFRGRTEYGYTF. The rearrangement links TRBV30 to TRBJ1-2, with TRBD1 identical over 7 bases. The CDR3 has 14 residues. CDR1 GTSNPN and CDR2 SVGIG come from the germline V gene (reference sequence).

V gene TRBV18 combines with J gene TRBJ1-1; no definite D call. Germline CDR1 reads KGHSH; CDR2 reads LQKENI. Trimming took 6 bases from V and 2 from J, leaving 10 bases between them. The CDR3 loop spans 13 amino acids. This chain's CDR3 is CASSEGINTEAFF. DNA for the CDR3: TGTGCCAGCTCCGAGGGAATTAACACTGAAGCTTTCTTT.

The chain couples TRBV27 to TRBJ2-7; 8 positions agree with TRBD1. The germline V gene encodes CDR1 MNHEY and CDR2 SMNVEV (reference sequence). With 4 bases clipped from V and 3 bases from J, the junction kept 2 bases outside the gene matches. The CDR3 consists of 13 residues. CDR3 nucleotides: TGTGCCAGCAGTTCCGGGACAGGCTACGAGCAGTACTTC. This encodes CASSSGTGYEQYF.

The chain is built from TRBV19 and TRBJ2-1, with 7 bases aligning to TRBD2. Trimming cost V 3 bases and J 6 bases; bases outside gene matches: 2. This CDR3 is built from 13 residues. The germline gives CDR1 LNHDA, CDR2 SQIVND (reference sequence). This CDR3 is CASSMGGGNEQFF. In DNA form, the CDR3 reads TGTGCCAGTAGTATGGGCGGGGGCAATGAGCAGTTCTTC.

The rearrangement links TRBV27 to TRBJ2-5, with D perhaps TRBD1 (5 bases). V was cut by 3 bases and J by 5 bases, with 19 bases left in between. This CDR3 has 16 residues. Germline assignment: CDR1 MNHEY and CDR2 SMNVEV (reference sequence). The CDR3 DNA is TGTGCCAGCAGTTTCAGGGTGGGGTCACCTCTCGAGACCCAGTACTTC. Protein: CASSFRVGSPLETQYF.

The chain joins TRBV30 to TRBJ2-7, with D perhaps matching TRBD2 (5 bases). Trimming cost V 1 base and J 7 bases, with 8 bases left between them. This CDR3 has 11 residues. Germline V gene sequence: CDR1 GTSNPN, CDR2 SVGIG (reference sequence). For the CDR3, the DNA is TGTGCCTGGAGTGCCCCGGGGGAGCAGTACTTC. Translated: CAWSAPGEQYF.

This rearrangement joins TRBV2 to TRBJ2-2; TRBD1 matches 7 bases. CDR1 SNHLY and CDR2 FYNNEI come from the germline V gene. V was pared by 4 bases and J by 7 bases, with 9 bases of the junction left unmatched. This CDR3 region has 15 residues. The DNA for the CDR3 is TGTGCCAGCAGTGTAGAGCAGGGGGTAGTCGGGGAGCTGTTTTTT. It yields the protein CASSVEQGVVGELFF.